A selection of T cell receptor beta chains follows, all from one sample in a study of identical twins. TCRdb re-derived calls from the 5' RACE reads in MiXCR, one entry per CDR3 protein. The sample consists of roughly 540,000 distinct CDR3 sequences, approximately 22% of them appearing once. In addition, the sample was reused for a study of T cells expressing NK-cell markers.

Sequencing used CD4+ T cells sorted from blood. These receptors were collected from a woman aged 18 to 35 in good health. The CDR3 runs from the conserved cysteine through the conserved F or W. D genes are given only for firm matches. Clone size is shown for a subset of rows, as once, few, many or a class of expanded clone.

J	D	V	size	CDR3	DNA
TRBJ2-1	TRBD2	TRBV5-1	-	CASSLATSGAFYNEQFF	TGCGCCAGCAGCTTGGCCACTAGCGGGGCCTTCTACAATGAGCAGTTCTTC
TRBJ1-1	-	TRBV30	-	CAWWPGGANTEAFF	TGTGCCTGGTGGCCCGGGGGGGCGAACACTGAAGCTTTCTTT
TRBJ1-2	-	TRBV15	-	CATGRRTDLYGYTF	TGTGCCACGGGTCGAAGGACAGATCTATATGGCTACACCTTC
TRBJ1-2	TRBD1	TRBV7-2	-	CASTPGGQATYVYTF	TGTGCCAGCACCCCAGGTGGACAGGCCACATATGTCTACACCTTC
TRBJ2-1	-	TRBV20-1	-	CSAGSASWTNEQFF	TGCAGTGCGGGGTCGGCTAGCTGGACCAATGAGCAGTTCTTC
TRBJ1-1	-	TRBV9	many	CASSQTLPGRHTEAFF	TGTGCCAGCAGCCAGACTCTACCAGGGAGGCACACTGAAGCTTTCTTT
TRBJ2-5	TRBD1	TRBV7-7	many	CASSPRQGSAETQYF	TGTGCCAGCAGCCCCCGACAGGGTAGTGCGGAGACCCAGTACTTC
TRBJ2-3	-	TRBV7-2	-	CASRYSSTDTQYF	TGTGCCAGCAGGTACTCTAGCACAGATACGCAGTATTTT
TRBJ1-2	-	TRBV27	-	CASSLSRPIYGYTF	TGTGCCAGCAGTTTATCCAGGCCGATCTATGGCTACACCTTC
TRBJ1-6	-	TRBV7-2	many	CASSLRGENSPLHF	TGTGCCAGCAGCTTGCGGGGTGAGAATTCACCCCTCCACTTT
TRBJ1-2	-	TRBV5-1	-	CASSRDSLYGYTF	TGCGCCAGCAGCCGGGACTCCCTCTATGGCTACACCTTC
TRBJ2-2	-	TRBV6-5	-	CASSYWKPNTGELFF	TGTGCCAGCAGTTACTGGAAGCCGAACACCGGGGAGCTGTTTTTT
TRBJ2-3	-	TRBV20-1	-	CSAATSNTQYF	TGCAGTGCTGCAACGAGTAATACGCAGTATTTT
TRBJ2-1	-	TRBV20-1	few	CSALGTVSEQFF	TGCAGTGCCCTCGGGACCGTGAGTGAGCAGTTCTTC
TRBJ2-3	-	TRBV18	-	CASSVWDTDTQYF	TGTGCCAGCTCGGTGTGGGACACAGATACGCAGTATTTT
TRBJ2-7	-	TRBV20-1	few	CSAQGPLYEQYF	TGCAGTGCTCAGGGTCCCTTATACGAGCAGTACTTC
TRBJ2-5	-	TRBV20-1	-	CSAVHREEETQYF	TGCAGTGCCGTCCACAGGGAGGAGGAGACCCAGTACTTC
TRBJ1-4	-	TRBV5-1	-	CASSEIYRGPSGEKLFF	TGCGCCAGCAGCGAGATATACCGGGGACCGAGTGGCGAAAAACTGTTTTTT
TRBJ1-5	-	TRBV5-1	few	CASSTGLGQPQHF	TGCGCCAGCAGCACAGGGTTAGGTCAGCCCCAGCATTTT
TRBJ1-3	-	TRBV6-5	-	CGSRSSGNTIYF	TGTGGTAGTCGGAGCTCTGGAAACACCATATATTTT
TRBJ1-3	-	TRBV10-2	many	CASRDSSGNTIYF	TGCGCCAGCAGGGACAGCTCTGGAAACACCATATATTTT
TRBJ2-7	-	TRBV5-1	-	CASSLAWTATSYEQYF	TGCGCCAGCAGCTTGGCGTGGACCGCAACCTCCTACGAGCAGTACTTC
TRBJ2-7	-	TRBV5-1	few	CASSTSGLPLLRPFEQYF	TGCGCCAGCAGCACCTCGGGACTTCCCCTGCTAAGGCCCTTCGAGCAGTACTTC
TRBJ2-3	TRBD2	TRBV10-3	many	CAISSGGVTDTQYF	TGTGCCATTTCTAGCGGGGGTGTCACAGATACGCAGTATTTT
TRBJ2-2	-	TRBV2	-	CASRSLGELFF	TGTGCCAGCAGGAGTTTAGGGGAGCTGTTTTTT
TRBJ1-6	-	TRBV25-1	-	CASSEGLTLHF	TGTGCCAGCAGTGAGGGACTGACCCTCCACTTT
TRBJ1-5	-	TRBV6-1	once	CASSGRSYYYRQHF	TGTGCCAGCAGTGGCCGGTCCTACTACTATCGCCAGCATTTT
TRBJ2-7	-	TRBV5-1	few	CASSNLQGYEQYF	TGCGCCAGCAGCAATCTCCAGGGCTACGAGCAGTACTTC
TRBJ1-1	-	TRBV3-1	-	CASSTTRVGEAFF	TGTGCCAGCAGCACTACCAGGGTCGGAGAGGCTTTCTTT
TRBJ2-3	TRBD1	TRBV20-1	few	CSLPDRENLRQYF	TGCAGTCTTCCCGACAGGGAGAACCTCAGGCAGTATTTT